Presented here are 26 T cell receptor beta chains from one specimen sequenced in a study of T cells in women clearing cervical HPV infection (dated by TCRdb to 2016 to 2019). Library preparation used the immunoSEQ multiplex PCR assay. The clones in this table, taken by TCRdb from immuneACCESS, are in-frame only. Not every clone is retained; where verified, under half of the shortfall comes from an unresolved V gene, and the cause of the rest is unknown. In this sample's table one finds about 20,000 clones. Approximately 5.3% of the sample is taken by the ten largest. The sequenced sample consisted of blood buffy coat. The receptors originated from a woman between 18 and 70 years old with a cervical HPV16 infection that either progressed to CIN3+ or cleared (not recorded which).

On this clone itself: The read finishes 3 residues shy of the CDR3 end, and the germline J gene is used to complete it. V usage is TRBV5-1 and J usage is TRBJ1-1; 8 positions agree with TRBD1. This CDR3 has 18 residues. CDR1 is SGHRS, CDR2 YFSETQ, per germline. J lost 3 bases, V lost 0 bases, and 13 bases had no gene match. The CDR3 bases that were read are TGCGCCAGCAGCTTGGGCCTCGGACAGGGCCGAAAGGACACTGAA. This codes for CASSLGLGQGRKDTE. In full, the CDR3 is CASSLGLGQGRKDTEAFF.

Concerning this clone itself: A read error may account for a junction end that differs from germline. The read halts 3 residues ahead of the CDR3 end, with the missing end drawn from the germline J gene. The same CDR3 is also encoded by other DNA sequences in this sample. V gene TRBV20-1 combines with J gene TRBJ2-3, with 8 bases fitting TRBD2. Germline CDR1 DFQATT, CDR2 SNEGSKA (reference sequence). This CDR3 spans 15 amino acids. The CDR3 DNA, read in part, is TGCAGCGCTAGTATAAGCGGGGGAGGCACAGATACG. Its protein is CSASISGGGTDT. The entire CDR3 reads CSASISGGGTDTQYF.

This chain's CDR3 is CASSRTGLVRGETQYF. The covered CDR3 bases are TGTGCCAGCAGCAGAACCGGACTAGTTCGGGGAGAGACG. The J gene is TRBJ2-3, the V gene TRBV5-4; TRBD2 aligns across 7 bases. The read comes to an end 3 residues before the CDR3 does, leaving the germline J gene to fill in the end. Germline CDR1 reads SGHNT; CDR2 reads YYREEE (reference sequence). This CDR3 spans 16 amino acids.

Concerning this clone itself: The sequenced fragment ends 3 residues before the CDR3 boundary, so the rest is inferred from the germline J gene. J is TRBJ1-1 and V is TRBV5-1; a weak D match, TRBD1 (5 bases). This CDR3 spans 16 amino acids. CDR1 is SGHRS and CDR2 is YFSETQ in the germline V gene. V shed 0 bases and J shed 1 base, with 13 bases lying between them. The DNA read from the CDR3 is TGCGCCAGCAGCTTGGCCTCAGGGTCCGGGAACACTGAA. It specifies CASSLASGSGNTE. The CDR3 reads in full as CASSLASGSGNTEAFF.

About this clone itself: The read halts 3 residues ahead of the CDR3 end, with the missing end drawn from the germline J gene. The gene calls are TRBV5-1 and TRBJ2-3; 13 bases agree with TRBD2. This CDR3 region has 16 residues. The germline CDR1 and CDR2 sequences are SGHRS and YFSETQ. The V and J ends lost 4 bases and 2 bases, in that order; junction bases with no gene match: 4. CDR3 DNA (partial): TGCGCCAGCAGCACAACTAGCGGGGGGGACACAGATACG. Residues: CASSTTSGGDTDT. The full-length CDR3 reads as CASSTTSGGDTDTQYF.

A word on this clone: From the germline J gene comes the end of the CDR3, since the read stops 3 residues before it. The J gene is TRBJ2-3, the V gene TRBV20-1; possibly TRBD2 for D (5 bases). V lost 3 bases and J 1 base, leaving 5 bases between the germline ends. This CDR3 region has 12 residues. From germline, CDR1 is DFQATT and CDR2 SNEGSKA (reference sequence). The CDR3 loop reads CSASGGTDTQYF. Partial CDR3 DNA: TGCAGTGCTAGCGGGGGCACAGATACG.

For this clone: The read terminates 3 residues before the CDR3 end, so the remaining end is supplied by the germline J gene. This rearrangement joins TRBV20-1 to TRBJ2-3; 13 bases match TRBD2. The CDR3 consists of 15 residues. Trimming took 6 bases from V and 5 from J; bases not matched to a gene: 8. Germline lookup yields CDR1 DFQATT and CDR2 SNEGSKA (reference sequence). CDR3: CSATRLAGGGDTQYF. CDR3 DNA, as far as it was read: TGCAGTGCGACAAGACTAGCGGGGGGAGGAGATACG.

The sequenced part of the CDR3 DNA is TGTGCCAGCAGCTTAGCGCAGCGGGGGGTCACCGGGGAG. The encoded protein is CASSLAQRGVTGE. The entire CDR3 protein reads CASSLAQRGVTGELFF. The chain employs TRBV7-6 and TRBJ2-2; 9 nucleotides line up with TRBD2. The read ends 3 residues before the CDR3 terminus; that terminus is restored from the germline J gene. CDR1 is SGHVS and CDR2 is FNYEAQ in the germline V gene. V lost 0 bases to trimming and J lost 4 bases; unmatched junction nucleotides: 3. CDR3 size: 16 residues.

On this clone: The same CDR3 arises from other DNA sequences in this sample as well. The DNA read from the CDR3 is TGCAGTGCTAGGCTGGGGGCTCTCGGAGATACG. Protein product: CSARLGALGDT. The CDR3 reads in full as CSARLGALGDTQYF. V usage is TRBV20-1 and J usage is TRBJ2-3; D might be TRBD1 (6 bases). The read ends 3 residues early relative to the CDR3; the germline J gene fills the gap. Trimming shortened V by 3 bases and J by 5 bases, and 15 bases separated the two germline ends. CDR3 length equals 14 residues. CDR1 and CDR2 (germline): DFQATT, SNEGSKA (reference sequence).

As regards this clone: The CDR3 end falls 3 residues outside the read, so it is completed with the germline J gene. The chain couples TRBV13 to TRBJ2-3, with 9 bases matching TRBD1. Germline V gives CDR1 PRHDT, CDR2 FYEKMQ (reference sequence). V gave up 5 bases and J gave up 1 base; unmatched junction bases: 4. This CDR3 has 15 amino acids. CDR3 protein: CASSTDRGGTDTQYF. Incomplete CDR3 DNA: TGTGCCAGCAGCACGGACAGGGGAGGCACAGATACG.

Turning to this clone: The read is 3 residues too short to cover the CDR3 end, so that end is filled in from the germline J gene. The chain has TRBV20-1 and TRBJ1-2; D is unclear. Per germline, CDR1 DFQATT and CDR2 SNEGSKA (reference sequence). This CDR3 comprises 14 residues. The CDR3 reads CSASRASDLETYTF. The sequenced part of the CDR3 DNA is TGCAGTGCTAGTAGGGCTAGCGATTTGGAGACC.

To note about this clone: The CDR3 is cut off 3 residues early in the read; its end comes from the germline J gene. The J gene is TRBJ1-2, the V gene TRBV7-9; possible D gene TRBD1, 5 bases. The CDR3 extends over 15 amino acids. From germline, CDR1 is SEHNR and CDR2 FQNEAQ (reference sequence). The chain's CDR3 is CASSLGTSKTETYTF. The part of the CDR3 DNA that was read is TGTGCCAGCAGCCTGGGGACTAGCAAGACTGAGACC. The full variable domain, with the rest looked up from reference TRBV7-9 and TRBJ1-2, is DTGVSQNPRHKITKRGQNVTFRCDPISEHNRLYWYRQTLGQGPEFLTYFQNEAQLEKSRLLSDRFSAERPKGSFSTLEIQRTEQGDSAMYLCASSLGTSKTETYTFGSGTRLTVV.

About this clone: The read stops 3 residues short of the end of the CDR3; the missing end is completed from the germline J gene. The J gene is TRBJ2-7, the V gene TRBV28, with D perhaps TRBD1 (6 bases). CDR1 and CDR2 from the germline V gene are MDHEN and SYDVKM. The CDR3 has 14 amino acids. The ends were cut back, 5 bases at V and 0 bases at J, with 11 bases in the middle. CDR3: CASSMGHISYEQYF. The part of the CDR3 DNA that was read is TGTGCCAGCAGTATGGGACATATCTCCTACGAG.

Remarks on this clone: The CDR3 end lies 3 residues beyond the end of the read and is filled in from the germline J gene. The V and J genes are TRBV29-1 and TRBJ1-4; 8 bases map to TRBD1. Germline V gives CDR1 SQVTM, CDR2 ANQGSEA. This CDR3 has 13 amino acids. This CDR3 is CSAMTGDNSPLFF. CDR3 DNA (partial): TGCAGCGCTATGACAGGGGACAATTCACCA.

A word on this clone: The read gets to within 3 residues of the CDR3 end, and the germline J gene fills in the rest. The chain uses TRBV7-9 and TRBJ1-1, with 10 nucleotides matching TRBD1. This CDR3 has 15 amino acids. Germline CDR1 is SEHNR and CDR2 is FQNEAQ (reference sequence). V was clipped by 4 bases and J by 7 bases; unmatched bases: 9. The sequenced CDR3 bases are TGTGCCAGCAGCTCGAACCGGGACAGGGGTGATGAA. As protein: CASSSNRDRGDE. The whole CDR3 region reads CASSSNRDRGDEAFF.

As for this clone: The CDR3 end is not reached by the read, which stops 3 residues before it; the germline J gene fills it in. The genes are TRBV7-9 and TRBJ1-6; TRBD1 agrees at 7 bases. Losses at the gene ends were 2 bases for V and 6 bases for J; bases not matched to a gene: 1. Germline assignment: CDR1 SEHNR and CDR2 FQNEAQ (reference sequence). CDR3 length: 14 residues. The CDR3 region is CASSLTGVNSPLHF. The DNA read from the CDR3 is TGTGCCAGCAGCTTAACAGGGGTTAATTCACCC.

CDR3 region: CASSIVGLGGNEQFF. Partial CDR3 DNA: TGTGCCAGTAGTATTGTAGGACTGGGCGGGAATGAG. The chain couples TRBV19 to TRBJ2-1, with D possibly matching TRBD2 (5 bases). The read stops 3 residues short of the end of the CDR3; the missing end is completed from the germline J gene. CDR3 length: 15 amino acids. From germline, CDR1 is LNHDA and CDR2 SQIVND (reference sequence). Trimming removed 3 bases at V and 7 bases at J, with 16 bases between.

As for this clone: The read falls 3 residues short of the CDR3 end, and the missing part is taken from the germline J gene. This chain connects TRBV14 to TRBJ1-2; D is possibly TRBD1 (6 bases). V gave up 5 bases and J gave up 4 bases, with 11 bases separating them. This CDR3 has 13 amino acids. Germline-derived CDR1 and CDR2 are SGHDN and FVKESK. CDR3 DNA, as far as it was read: TGTGCCAGCAGCTCTTGGACAGCCTATGGC. It codes for CASSSWTAYG. The entire CDR3 protein is CASSSWTAYGYTF.

Comments on this clone: The read ends 3 residues early relative to the CDR3; the germline J gene fills the gap. V and J are TRBV9 and TRBJ1-2; the D gene is possibly TRBD1 (6 bases). Germline assignment: CDR1 SGDLS and CDR2 YYNGEE. The CDR3 loop spans 14 amino acids. Trimming took 0 bases from V and 2 from J, leaving 8 bases between them. CDR3 sequence reads: CASSVGDTNYGYTF. The CDR3 DNA, read in part, is TGTGCCAGCAGCGTAGGGGACACCAACTATGGC.

A note on this clone: Coverage ceases 3 residues before the CDR3 finishes, and the germline J gene fills in the end. The gene calls are TRBV20-1 and TRBJ2-3; D possibly corresponds to TRBD2 (6 bases). This CDR3 has 14 residues. Germline CDR1 is DFQATT and CDR2 is SNEGSKA (reference sequence). CDR3 sequence: CSATSGSGQETQYF. CDR3 DNA (partial): TGCAGTGCTACGTCGGGTAGCGGCCAAGAGACG.

Notes on this clone: The read ends 3 residues early relative to the CDR3; the germline J gene fills the gap. The chain links TRBV7-3 to TRBJ2-2; D is undetermined. Germline CDR1 is SGHTA and CDR2 is FQGTGA. CDR3 length: 15 amino acids. V gave up 5 bases and J gave up 5 bases, with 15 bases separating them. The sequenced CDR3 bases are TGTGCCAGCAGCCCGTCATTCGAGCTAACCGGGGAG. It translates to CASSPSFELTGE. The full CDR3 reads CASSPSFELTGELFF.

With regard to this clone: The read ends 3 residues early relative to the CDR3; the germline J gene fills the gap. The rearrangement joins TRBV19 to TRBJ2-3; D may correspond to TRBD1 or TRBD2 (5 bases each). The CDR3 is made up of 14 amino acids. V was shortened by 3 bases and J by 3 bases, with 10 bases between the two germline ends. CDR1 is LNHDA, CDR2 SQIVND, per germline (reference sequence). The CDR3 is CASSIEGRTDTQYF. Partial CDR3 DNA: TGTGCCAGTAGTATTGAGGGGCGGACAGATACG.

On this clone: The read terminates 3 residues before the CDR3 end, so the remaining end is supplied by the germline J gene. The chain employs TRBV5-4 and TRBJ1-1; TRBD1 matches 7 bases. CDR3 length: 15 amino acids. Germline loops: CDR1 SGHNT, CDR2 YYREEE (reference sequence). V lost 5 bases, J lost 1 base, and 8 bases stayed unmatched. CDR3 in amino acids: CASRRTGAGNTEAFF. Partial CDR3 DNA: TGTGCCAGCAGACGAACAGGGGCCGGGAACACTGAA.

Turning to this clone: The read comes to an end 3 residues before the CDR3 does, leaving the germline J gene to fill in the end. This sequence joins TRBV5-1 and TRBJ2-1, with no clear D. Germline assignment: CDR1 SGHRS and CDR2 YFSETQ. V was shortened by 4 bases and J by 5 bases, with 4 bases between the two germline ends. This CDR3 is 11 amino acids long. The part of the CDR3 DNA that was read is TGCGCCAGCAGCCCGGACAATGAG. Translation: CASSPDNE. The CDR3, in full, reads CASSPDNEQFF.

As to this clone: The CDR3 end is not reached by the read, which stops 3 residues before it; the germline J gene fills it in. The chain combines TRBV20-1 with TRBJ2-3, with 9 bases fitting TRBD2. Trimming at V came to 4 bases and at J to 2 bases, leaving 7 bases not matched to a gene. The CDR3 sequence is 15 residues long. Germline assignment: CDR1 DFQATT and CDR2 SNEGSKA (reference sequence). The CDR3 spells CSATRLADFTDTQYF. The CDR3 bases that were read are TGCAGTGCTACGAGACTAGCGGACTTCACAGATACG.

CDR3 DNA (partial): TGTGCTAGTGGTTTGGGGCTAGCGGTCGTGGATGAG. Protein product: CASGLGLAVVDE. The entire CDR3 sequence reads CASGLGLAVVDEQFF. V is TRBV12-5 and J is TRBJ2-1; TRBD2 agrees at 7 bases. The missing CDR3 end, 3 residues past where the read stops, is filled in from the germline J gene. V dropped 1 base and J dropped 8; count of bases not matched to a gene: 8. Per the germline V gene, CDR1 is LGHNT and CDR2 is FRNRAP. There are 15 residues in the CDR3.